One and the same sample provided the 27 T cell receptor beta chains below, sequenced in a study of blood T cell repertoires in COVID-19. Some clones are missing from TCRdb's copy, which holds only in-frame ones; the method was immunoSEQ multiplex PCR. The sample shows more than 150,000 clones, 70% to 85% of them seen only once. The source material was PBMCs or T cells enriched from blood (not recorded which). These receptors all stem from a woman in her forties or fifties who had recovered from COVID-19.

This sequence joins TRBV28 and TRBJ1-4; D may be TRBD1 (6 bases). The CDR3 is 16 amino acids. Germline CDR1 MDHEN, CDR2 SYDVKM. Trimming removed 4 bases at V and 8 bases at J, with 20 bases between. The CDR3 loop is CASSSMRQVGREKLFF. In DNA, the CDR3 is TGTGCCAGCAGTTCAATGAGACAGGTTGGCCGGGAAAAACTGTTTTTT. Full variable domain (outside the CDR3, taken from reference TRBV28 and TRBJ1-4): DVKVTQSSRYLVKRTGEKVFLECVQDMDHENMFWYRQDPGLGLRLIYFSYDVKMKEKGDIPEGYSVSREKKERFSLILESASTNQTSMYLCASSSMRQVGREKLFFGSGTQLSVL.

The rearrangement joins TRBV29-1 to TRBJ2-1, with 11 nucleotides matching TRBD1. The CDR3 extends over 11 amino acids. V trimming: 7 bases; J trimming: 9 bases; junction bases outside the gene matches: 2. CDR1 and CDR2 (germline): SQVTM, ANQGSEA. The CDR3 DNA reads as TGCAGCGGTGGGACAGGGGGTGAGCAGTTCTTC. Its translation is CSGGTGGEQFF.

There are a few counts of this clone. The chain is built from TRBV24-1 and TRBJ2-6; TRBD1 might be the D (5 bases). The CDR3 is 18 amino acids. CDR1 is KGHDR, CDR2 SFDVKD, per germline. V was trimmed by 2 bases and J by 3 bases, leaving 16 bases between them. The CDR3 loop reads CATSDSWGQGFGANVLTF. In DNA, the CDR3 is TGTGCCACCAGTGATTCCTGGGGTCAGGGCTTTGGGGCCAACGTCCTGACTTTC.

This chain joins TRBV5-1 and TRBJ2-7, with 9 bases matching TRBD1. V dropped 3 bases and J dropped 0; count of bases not matched to a gene: 4. Germline V CDR1 and CDR2: SGHRS, YFSETQ. The CDR3 spans 15 residues. The CDR3 DNA reads TGCGCCAGCAGCTCGGGACAGGGCGACTCCTACGAGCAGTACTTC. It specifies CASSSGQGDSYEQYF.

In DNA, the CDR3 is TGCGCCAGCAGCCAAGGGTTACAGGAGTGGAATGAGCAGTTCTTC. This codes for CASSQGLQEWNEQFF. V is TRBV4-1 and J is TRBJ2-1, with a tentative D call TRBD1 (5 bases). CDR3 length: 15 residues. Germline V gene data show CDR1 as MGHRA and CDR2 as YSYEKL. V was pared by 1 base and J by 7 bases, with 14 bases between.

This chain links TRBV28 with TRBJ2-2; 7 positions match TRBD1. V lost 4 bases to trimming and J lost 6 bases; unmatched junction nucleotides: 5. Germline V gives CDR1 MDHEN, CDR2 SYDVKM. The CDR3 consists of 14 residues. CDR3 sequence: CASSSTGLAGELFF. CDR3 in DNA: TGTGCCAGCAGTTCGACAGGGTTAGCCGGGGAGCTGTTTTTT.

The V gene is TRBV5-1, the J gene TRBJ2-1, with D possibly being TRBD1 (6 bases). The CDR3 has 15 amino acids. In germline, CDR1 is SGHRS, CDR2 YFSETQ. V lost 0 bases and J lost 4, with 11 bases in between. The CDR3 spells CASSLAGQLYNEQFF. CDR3 coding DNA: TGCGCCAGCAGCTTGGCAGGACAGTTATACAATGAGCAGTTCTTC.

This clone was found a few times. V is TRBV28 and J is TRBJ2-2; 12 nucleotides line up with TRBD2. Per the germline V gene, CDR1 is MDHEN and CDR2 is SYDVKM. The V gene end was trimmed by 5 bases and the J gene end by 1 base; junction bases not matched to a gene: 8. This CDR3 comprises 18 residues. CDR3 in amino acids: CASSTGTSGPVNTGELFF. The CDR3 nucleotides are TGTGCCAGCAGTACCGGGACTAGCGGGCCCGTGAACACCGGGGAGCTGTTTTTT.

This clone was found a few times. The chain uses TRBV28 and TRBJ1-5; perhaps TRBD1 as D (5 bases). V shed 11 bases and J shed 12 bases, with 11 bases lying between them. Germline CDR1 reads MDHEN; CDR2 reads SYDVKM. This CDR3 comprises 9 residues. The CDR3 sequence is CAAPQGQHF. CDR3 nucleotide sequence: TGTGCCGCCCCCCAGGGCCAGCATTTT.

CDR3 sequence reads: CASSQDGLAGTNNEQFF. As DNA, the CDR3 is TGCGCCAGCAGCCAAGACGGCCTAGCGGGGACAAACAATGAGCAGTTCTTC. V and J are TRBV4-1 and TRBJ2-1; 9 bases agree with TRBD2. V dropped 0 bases and J dropped 5; count of bases not matched to a gene: 8. Germline assignment: CDR1 MGHRA and CDR2 YSYEKL. The CDR3 consists of 17 residues.

This clone was counted once. The J gene is TRBJ2-1, the V gene TRBV5-1, with a weak D call TRBD2 (5 bases). The CDR3 has 15 amino acids. CDR1 is SGHRS, CDR2 YFSETQ, per germline. V lost 8 bases to trimming and J lost 0 bases, with 15 bases between them. CDR3 region: CASSQRESSYNEQFF. The DNA for the CDR3 is TGCGCCAGTTCCCAGAGGGAGAGCTCCTACAATGAGCAGTTCTTC.

This sequence joins TRBV24-1 and TRBJ2-2; TRBD2 agrees at 11 bases. The CDR3 is made up of 15 amino acids. From germline, CDR1 is KGHDR and CDR2 SFDVKD. The trim removed 6 bases at V and 5 bases at J, leaving 4 bases unmatched. The CDR3 loop reads CATSPTSGKTGELFF. The CDR3 nucleotides are TGTGCCACCAGTCCGACTAGCGGGAAGACCGGGGAGCTGTTTTTT.

Note on this clone: The same CDR3 also results from other DNA sequences found in this sample. The V call is TRBV6-2 or TRBV6-3, the J call TRBJ2-1; D possibly corresponds to TRBD2 (6 bases). The CDR3 spans 15 residues. Trimming took 0 bases from V and 1 from J, leaving 7 bases between them. Per germline, CDR1 MNHEY and CDR2 SVGEGT. The CDR3 spells CASSYSGGSYNEQFF. The CDR3 DNA sequence: TGTGCCAGCAGTTACTCCGGGGGATCCTACAATGAGCAGTTCTTC.

V and J are TRBV2 and TRBJ1-4, with 11 bases matching TRBD1. V lost 6 bases to trimming and J lost 3 bases; unmatched junction nucleotides: 6. Germline values: CDR1 SNHLY, CDR2 FYNNEI. The CDR3 totals 16 residues. CDR3 DNA sequence: TGTGCCAGCAGACCCGGGACAGGGGGATCTAATGAAAAACTGTTTTTT. This sequence encodes CASRPGTGGSNEKLFF.

The chain joins TRBV7-9 to TRBJ1-2, with D possibly being TRBD1 (6 bases). From germline, CDR1 is SEHNR and CDR2 FQNEAQ (reference sequence). The length of the CDR3 is 13 residues. V was trimmed by 5 bases and J by 4 bases, leaving 11 bases between them. As DNA, the CDR3 is TGTGCCAGCAGCCTCACAGGGCCCTATGGCTACACCTTC. It specifies CASSLTGPYGYTF.

The V and J genes are TRBV2 and TRBJ1-1; 10 bases are shared with TRBD1. The CDR3 length is 15 residues. The germline V gene encodes CDR1 SNHLY and CDR2 FYNNEI. J gave up 1 base and V 7 bases, and 6 bases lay outside the gene matches. In nucleotides, the CDR3 is TGTGCCAGCAAATGGGACAGGGGCTCGAACACTGAAGCTTTCTTT. This sequence encodes CASKWDRGSNTEAFF.

V and J are TRBV5-6 and TRBJ2-7; perhaps TRBD1 as D (5 bases). Between the trimmed V and J ends, which lost 2 bases and 3 bases, there was a span of 9 bases. This CDR3 comprises 13 residues. Germline V gene data show CDR1 as SGHDT and CDR2 as YYEEEE. CDR3 protein: CASSFSGRYEQYF. CDR3 sequence (DNA): TGTGCCAGCAGCTTTTCAGGGCGCTACGAGCAGTACTTC. The full variable domain, its missing parts supplied by reference TRBV5-6 and TRBJ2-7, is DAGVTQSPTHLIKTRGQQVTLRCSPKSGHDTVSWYQQALGQGPQFIFQYYEEEERQRGNFPDRFSGHQFPNYSSELNVNALLLGDSALYLCASSFSGRYEQYFGPGTRLTVT.

The chain employs TRBV28 and TRBJ2-6; D might be TRBD1 (6 bases). The V gene's germline CDR1 is MDHEN and CDR2 SYDVKM. V shed 1 base and J shed 1 base, with 14 bases lying between them. The CDR3 is 18 residues long. The chain's CDR3 is CASSLSGRGKSGANVLTF. As DNA, the CDR3 is TGTGCCAGCAGTTTATCTGGCAGGGGCAAATCTGGGGCCAACGTCCTGACTTTC.

The chain is built from TRBV28 and TRBJ1-6, with unresolved D. The CDR3 spans 15 residues. Trimming took off 5 bases at V and 3 bases at J, with 11 bases between the two ends. The germline CDR1 and CDR2 sequences are MDHEN and SYDVKM. CDR3 amino acids: CASSPQPSYNSPLHF. The CDR3 coding sequence is TGTGCCAGCAGTCCCCAACCGAGCTATAATTCACCCCTCCACTTT. The variable domain in full, completed from reference TRBV28 and TRBJ1-6, reads DVKVTQSSRYLVKRTGEKVFLECVQDMDHENMFWYRQDPGLGLRLIYFSYDVKMKEKGDIPEGYSVSREKKERFSLILESASTNQTSMYLCASSPQPSYNSPLHFGNGTRLTVT.

A few counts support this clone. This chain joins TRBV15 and TRBJ1-5, with D perhaps TRBD1 (5 bases). This CDR3 contains 14 residues. The V end lost 5 bases, the J end lost 5 bases, and 13 bases lay between the germline ends. From germline, CDR1 is LNHNV and CDR2 YYDKDF (reference sequence). The CDR3 spells CATSEGRDDQPQHF. In DNA form, the CDR3 reads TGTGCCACCAGCGAGGGGAGGGACGATCAGCCCCAGCATTTT.

The gene calls are TRBV6-2 or TRBV6-3 and TRBJ1-2; D call uncertain. The V and J ends lost 2 bases and 4 bases respectively, with 5 bases between them. CDR1 and CDR2 from the germline V gene are MNHEY and SVGEGT. The CDR3 sequence is 12 residues long. The CDR3 is CASSYTVYGYTF. The CDR3 DNA reads TGTGCCAGCAGTTACACAGTCTATGGCTACACCTTC.

Comments on this clone: Distinct nucleotide sequences in the sample also encode this CDR3. The chain has TRBV7-8 and TRBJ2-7, with 9 bases aligning to TRBD1. The CDR3 contains 15 residues. CDR1 is SGHVS and CDR2 is FQNEAQ in the germline V gene. The V and J ends lost 5 bases and 0 bases, in that order; junction bases with no gene match: 5. For the CDR3, the DNA is TGTGCCAGCAGCCCGGGACAGGGACCCTCCTACGAGCAGTACTTC. Its protein product is CASSPGQGPSYEQYF.

The rearrangement links TRBV5-5 to TRBJ1-2; possible D gene TRBD1, 5 bases. With 0 bases removed from V and 2 bases from J, the gap between germline ends came to 8 bases. This CDR3 contains 14 residues. Looked up from germline, CDR1 is SGHKS and CDR2 is YYEKEE (reference sequence). The DNA of the CDR3 is TGTGCCAGCAGCTTGGGGTCAGGGAACTATGGCTACACCTTC. As protein: CASSLGSGNYGYTF.

The chain is built from TRBV5-4 and TRBJ2-3, with 8 positions matching TRBD1. Trimming took 0 bases from V and 4 from J; bases not matched to a gene: 4. The V gene's germline CDR1 is SGHNT and CDR2 YYREEE (reference sequence). The length of the CDR3 is 15 residues. CDR3 coding DNA: TGTGCCAGCAGCTTGGGACAGGGGAACGCAGATACGCAGTATTTT. Amino acids: CASSLGQGNADTQYF.

The V gene is TRBV5-1, the J gene TRBJ1-1; D call uncertain. CDR1 is SGHRS, CDR2 YFSETQ, per germline. The V and J ends lost 5 bases and 2 bases respectively, with 19 bases between them. The CDR3 is 16 residues long. In DNA, the CDR3 is TGCGCCAGCAGTGTAACAACGACACAGATAAACACTGAAGCTTTCTTT. Its translation: CASSVTTTQINTEAFF.

The chain has TRBV4-3 and TRBJ1-4, with TRBD1 as a possible D gene (5 bases). The ends were cut back, 0 bases at V and 8 bases at J, with 13 bases in the middle. The CDR3 length is 15 residues. Germline CDR1 reads LGHNA; CDR2 reads YSLEER. CDR3 protein: CASSQEWQGEEKLFF. CDR3 sequence (DNA): TGCGCCAGCAGCCAAGAATGGCAGGGTGAGGAAAAACTGTTTTTT.

The chain employs TRBV5-6 and TRBJ1-1; TRBD1 matches at 11 bases. Germline trimming cut 7 bases from V and 10 bases from J; bases unmatched to any gene: 12. The germline V gene has CDR1 SGHDT and CDR2 YYEEEE. The CDR3 has 14 residues. The CDR3 protein is CASLGRTGGGGAFF. Written as DNA, the CDR3 is TGTGCCAGCCTCGGACGGACAGGGGGCGGTGGAGCTTTCTTT.